The 14 T cell receptor beta chains below come from one sample, sequenced in a study of human T cells and chemical hapten exposure. One entry per CDR3 protein results from TCRdb running MiXCR on the RACE reads. This table holds roughly 380,000 distinct CDR3 sequences, roughly 4.6% found once. Specified time point: pre-sensitization, week 0. Specified treatment: therapeutic diphenylcyclopropenone sensitization with weekly scalp DPC. The specimen was whole blood, collected in connection with sensitization to the hapten diphenylcyclopropenone (DPC). Receptors were obtained from a woman between 50 and 59 years old with alopecia areata. Some clones in this sample may be carry-over from other donors' samples.

This clonotype occurred many times. The chain recombines TRBV7-3 with TRBJ2-1; 8 bases line up with TRBD1. Germline V lookup: CDR1 SGHTA, CDR2 FQGTGA. The junction had 9 bases not matched to a gene; V was cut back by 10 bases and J by 10 bases. CDR3 length: 12 residues. The chain's CDR3 is CATGTGQGEQFF. The CDR3 DNA is TGTGCCACCGGGACCGGACAGGGCGAGCAGTTCTTC.

This clonotype was seen at least ten times. This rearrangement joins TRBV4-1 to TRBJ2-3, with 10 bases matching TRBD2. This CDR3 has 15 residues. The germline gives CDR1 MGHRA, CDR2 YSYEKL. The junction had 3 bases not matched to a gene; V was cut back by 0 bases and J by 6 bases. CDR3 protein: CASSQEKTSGDTQYF. CDR3 bases: TGCGCCAGCAGCCAAGAGAAGACTAGCGGGGATACGCAGTATTTT.

This clonotype was observed at least ten times. The J gene is TRBJ2-4, the V gene TRBV10-3, with 8 bases fitting TRBD2. The CDR3 contains 17 residues. Per the germline V gene, CDR1 is ENHRY and CDR2 is SYGVKD. Trimming cost V 5 bases and J 6 bases; bases outside gene matches: 15. CDR3 protein: CAISFRSAGDGGNIQYF. The CDR3 DNA reads TGTGCCATCAGTTTCCGCTCAGCGGGAGATGGAGGAAACATTCAGTACTTC.

This clonotype showed up many times. The chain links TRBV29-1 to TRBJ2-3; the D gene could be TRBD1 or TRBD2 (5 bases each). V lost 3 bases and J lost 4, with 14 bases in between. The CDR3 runs to 14 residues. Germline V gene sequence: CDR1 SQVTM, CDR2 ANQGSEA. The CDR3 protein is CSVERGRGADTQYF. The CDR3 DNA reads TGCAGCGTTGAGCGCGGCAGAGGGGCAGATACGCAGTATTTT.

Many counts were recorded for this clonotype. This sequence joins TRBV5-1 and TRBJ2-7; TRBD1 agrees at 8 bases. The germline gives CDR1 SGHRS, CDR2 YFSETQ. The CDR3 spans 15 residues. After removal of 4 bases from V and 1 base from J, the junction contained 7 bases not matched to a gene. The CDR3 protein is CASSPRQGMSYEQYF. For the CDR3, the DNA is TGCGCCAGCAGCCCCCGACAGGGGATGTCCTACGAGCAGTACTTC.

This clonotype was counted a few times. The V gene is TRBV7-2, the J gene TRBJ2-5; TRBD2 agrees at 8 bases. J gave up 5 bases and V 1 base, and 9 bases lay outside the gene matches. Germline-derived CDR1 and CDR2 are SGHTA and FQGNSA. This CDR3 has 16 residues. CDR3 in amino acids: CASSLVAGGALETQYF. The DNA for the CDR3 is TGTGCCAGCAGCTTAGTGGCGGGGGGTGCCTTGGAGACCCAGTACTTC. The variable domain in full, with the rest retrieved from reference TRBV7-2 and TRBJ2-5, is GAGVSQSPSNKVTEKGKDVELRCDPISGHTALYWYRQSLGQGLEFLIYFQGNSAPDKSGLPSDRFSAERTGGSVSTLTIQRTQQEDSAVYLCASSLVAGGALETQYFGPGTRLLVL.

This clonotype was seen more than once but under ten times. The V and J genes are TRBV11-3 and TRBJ2-2; 8 bases align to TRBD2. This CDR3 comprises 14 residues. The V gene's germline CDR1 is SGHNT and CDR2 YENEEA. V was clipped by 5 bases and J by 6 bases; unmatched bases: 5. The CDR3 reads CASSRGREAGELFF. The CDR3 DNA is TGTGCCAGCAGCCGAGGGCGGGAGGCCGGGGAGCTGTTTTTT. Variable domain in full (rest from reference TRBV11-3 and TRBJ2-2): EAGVVQSPRYKIIEKKQPVAFWCNPISGHNTLYWYLQNLGQGPELLIRYENEEAVDDSQLPKDRFSAERLKGVDSTLKIQPAELGDSAVYLCASSRGREAGELFFGEGSRLTVL.

J is TRBJ2-2 and V is TRBV6-2 or TRBV6-3, with 11 bases identical to TRBD1. V was pared by 7 bases and J by 6 bases, with 7 bases of the junction left unmatched. The CDR3 is made up of 15 amino acids. Germline V gene lookup returns CDR1 MNHEY and CDR2 SVGEGT. This chain's CDR3 is CASTDRDRGAGELFF. The CDR3 DNA is TGTGCCAGCACCGACCGGGACAGGGGGGCCGGGGAGCTGTTTTTT.

This clonotype has ten or more counts. The gene calls are TRBV2 and TRBJ2-1; possibly TRBD2 for D (5 bases). The CDR3 totals 11 residues. Per germline, CDR1 SNHLY and CDR2 FYNNEI. V lost 10 bases and J lost 9, with 13 bases in between. The chain's CDR3 is CANIRGFEQFF. CDR3 sequence (DNA): TGTGCCAATATCCGGGGATTTGAGCAGTTCTTC.

This rearrangement joins TRBV6-2 or TRBV6-3 to TRBJ2-7, with D perhaps TRBD2 (6 bases). Germline V gene sequence: CDR1 MNHEY, CDR2 SVGEGT. V was pared by 6 bases and J by 0 bases, with 15 bases between. The CDR3 has 15 amino acids. CDR3 in DNA: TGTGCCAGCAGGGAGCTTAGCGGACCCTCCTACGAGCAGTACTTC. Protein: CASRELSGPSYEQYF.

Many counts were recorded for this clonotype. This chain joins TRBV12-3 or TRBV12-4 and TRBJ2-3; 13 nucleotides agree with TRBD2. V lost 6 bases to trimming and J lost 4 bases; unmatched junction nucleotides: 10. The CDR3 sequence is 17 residues long. CDR3 protein: CASRPPPTSGGADTQYF. CDR3 in DNA: TGTGCCAGCAGACCCCCTCCCACTAGCGGGGGGGCAGATACGCAGTATTTT.

As concerns this clonotype: This may come from a read error, since a much larger clone is one base off. This sequence joins TRBV25-1 and TRBJ1-5; TRBD1 is a possible D gene (5 bases). The CDR3 is made up of 13 amino acids. Germline V CDR1 and CDR2: MGHDK, SYGVNS. Trimming cost V 6 bases and J 5 bases, with 11 bases left between them. The CDR3 loop is CASSWDGDQPQHF. DNA for the CDR3: TGTGCCAGCAGCTGGGACGGGGATCAGCCCCAGCATTTT.

This clonotype was seen a handful of times. The chain joins TRBV29-1 to TRBJ2-1, with 10 bases that match TRBD2. Germline V gene sequence: CDR1 SQVTM, CDR2 ANQGSEA. With 2 bases clipped from V and 8 bases from J, the junction kept 9 bases outside the gene matches. The CDR3 length is 15 residues. The CDR3 DNA sequence: TGCAGCGTTGAAAACCCTAGCGGGAGCAGAGATGAGCAGTTCTTC. This encodes CSVENPSGSRDEQFF.

The J gene is TRBJ2-3, the V gene TRBV3-1; D may be TRBD2 (6 bases). Germline CDR1 is LGHDT and CDR2 is YNNKEL (reference sequence). The V end was cut by 1 base, the J end by 3 bases, with 14 bases between. CDR3 length equals 16 residues. The DNA of the CDR3 is TGTGCCAGCAGCCAAGTAGGTGGCGGGAAGACAGATACGCAGTATTTT. Amino acids: CASSQVGGGKTDTQYF.